The present T cell receptor beta chain was sequenced within a study of siplizumab effects on memory and regulatory T cells. Study-wide results and caveats: The mean Treg-derived percentage of mappable alloreactive CD4+ clones was about 71% with siplizumab compared with approximately 30% in controls. Naive or memory phenotype was unassignable for roughly 75-95% of proliferating CD4+ or CD8+ clones.

From germline, CDR1 is SQVTM and CDR2 ANQGSEA. Trimming cost V 5 bases and J 4 bases; bases outside gene matches: 11. CDR3 length: 15 residues. Method: immunoSEQ multiplex PCR; TCRdb's copy keeps in-frame clones and lacks some. Among approximately 100,000 clones listed, about 90% were seen once. As concerns this clone: Its specificity is unknown.

The clonotype was recovered from a human donor in good health. This rearrangement joins TRBV29-1 to TRBJ2-5, with TRBD2 matching 9 bases. Sequenced sample: Tregs sorted from blood. The CDR3 loop reads CSVTFSGSFSETQYF. CDR3 nucleotide sequence: TGCAGCGTTACCTTTAGCGGGAGTTTTTCAGAGACCCAGTACTTC.